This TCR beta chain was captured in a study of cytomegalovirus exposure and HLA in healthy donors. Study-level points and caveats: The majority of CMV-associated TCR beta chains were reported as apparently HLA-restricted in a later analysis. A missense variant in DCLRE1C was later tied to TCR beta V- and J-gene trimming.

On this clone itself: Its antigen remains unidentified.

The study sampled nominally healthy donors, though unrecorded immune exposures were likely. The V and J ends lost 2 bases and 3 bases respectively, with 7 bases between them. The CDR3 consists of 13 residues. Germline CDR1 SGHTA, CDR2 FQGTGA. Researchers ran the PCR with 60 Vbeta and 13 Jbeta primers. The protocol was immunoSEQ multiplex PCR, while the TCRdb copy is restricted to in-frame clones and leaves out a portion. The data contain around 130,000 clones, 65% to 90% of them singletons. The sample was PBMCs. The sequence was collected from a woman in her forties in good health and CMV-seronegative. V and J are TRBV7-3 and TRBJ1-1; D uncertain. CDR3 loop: CASSLSVDTEAFF. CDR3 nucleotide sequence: TGTGCCAGCAGCTTATCGGTGGACACTGAAGCTTTCTTT.